This T cell receptor beta chain was obtained from a study of OX40 agonist ivuxolimab in advanced cancers. The assay was immunoSEQ multiplex PCR, and TCRdb's table has in-frame clones only and misses some. Here the sample spans 55,000 to 75,000 clones, about four fifths being singletons. The CDR3 contains 13 residues. V lost 6 bases and J lost 4; bases outside the gene matches: 8. The germline CDR1 and CDR2 sequences are SQVTM and ANQGSEA. This chain connects TRBV29-1 to TRBJ1-1; 7 nucleotides line up with TRBD1. The sequence was obtained from an adult with an advanced solid tumor such as melanoma, head and neck, liver or kidney cancer. The sample was CD4+ or CD8+ T cells sorted from blood, taken in a trial of the OX40 agonist ivuxolimab. The CDR3 here is CSVRGGIFTEAFF. For the CDR3, the DNA is TGCAGCGTGCGAGGGGGCATTTTCACTGAAGCTTTCTTT.